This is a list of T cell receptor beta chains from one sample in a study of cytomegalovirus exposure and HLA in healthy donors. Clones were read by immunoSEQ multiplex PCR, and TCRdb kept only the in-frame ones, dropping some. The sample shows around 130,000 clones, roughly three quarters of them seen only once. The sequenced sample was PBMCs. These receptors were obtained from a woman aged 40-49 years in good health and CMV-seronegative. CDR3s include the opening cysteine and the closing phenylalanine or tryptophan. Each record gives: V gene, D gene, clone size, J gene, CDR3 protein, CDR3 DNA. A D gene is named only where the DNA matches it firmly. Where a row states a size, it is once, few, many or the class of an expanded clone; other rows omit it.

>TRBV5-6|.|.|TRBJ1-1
CASSPRFPPEAFF
TGTGCCAGCAGCCCCCGGTTTCCCCCTGAAGCTTTCTTT
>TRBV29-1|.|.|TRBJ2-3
CSVEGTGRTDTQYF
TGCAGCGTTGAAGGAACAGGGCGCACAGATACGCAGTATTTT
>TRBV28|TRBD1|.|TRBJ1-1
CASSPPGRGGRNTEAFF
TGTGCCAGCAGTCCCCCCGGCAGAGGGGGCAGGAACACTGAAGCTTTCTTT
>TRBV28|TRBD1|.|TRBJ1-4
CATANRGTREKLFF
TGTGCCACCGCGAACAGGGGGACGCGTGAAAAACTGTTTTTT
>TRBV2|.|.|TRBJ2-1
CASRALDWRPGGYEQFF
TGTGCCAGCAGAGCATTGGACTGGCGACCAGGAGGGTATGAGCAGTTCTTC
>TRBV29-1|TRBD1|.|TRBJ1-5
CSVGTGNQPQHF
TGCAGCGTTGGGACAGGGAATCAGCCCCAGCATTTT
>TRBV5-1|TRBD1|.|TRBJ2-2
CASSFMAGGYTGELFF
TGCGCCAGCAGCTTTATGGCAGGGGGCTACACCGGGGAGCTGTTTTTT
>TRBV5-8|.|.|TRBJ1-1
CASSLAFLEAFF
TGTGCCAGCAGCTTGGCCTTTCTTGAAGCTTTCTTT
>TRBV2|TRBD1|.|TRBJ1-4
CASSGRQGSAEKLFF
TGTGCCAGCAGTGGGAGACAGGGTTCGGCTGAAAAACTGTTTTTT
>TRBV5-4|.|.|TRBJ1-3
CASSLRLVAGPSGNTIYF
TGTGCCAGCAGCTTGAGACTCGTCGCAGGGCCCTCTGGAAACACCATATATTTT
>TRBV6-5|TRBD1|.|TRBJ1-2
CASNTARGQANGYTF
TGTGCCAGCAACACGGCCCGTGGACAGGCAAACGGCTACACCTTC
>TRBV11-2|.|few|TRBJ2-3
CASSLSGGNTDTQYF
TGTGCCAGCAGCCTAAGTGGCGGAAACACAGATACGCAGTATTTT
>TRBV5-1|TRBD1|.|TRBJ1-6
CASREPGTAYNSPLHF
TGCGCCAGCAGAGAACCCGGGACAGCCTATAATTCACCCCTCCACTTT
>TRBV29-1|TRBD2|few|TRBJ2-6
CSVVTSGEDSGANGLTF
TGCAGCGTTGTAACTAGCGGGGAGGACTCTGGGGCCAACGGCCTGACTTTC
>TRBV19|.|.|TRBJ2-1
CASSELNGEQFF
TGTGCCAGTAGTGAGCTTAATGGTGAGCAGTTCTTC
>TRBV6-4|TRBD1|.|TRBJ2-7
CASSRQGAEAYEQYF
TGTGCCAGCAGCCGACAGGGGGCAGAGGCCTACGAGCAGTACTTC
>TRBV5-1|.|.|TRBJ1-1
CASSLIGRGGTEAFF
TGCGCCAGCAGCTTGATTGGGCGGGGAGGGACTGAAGCTTTCTTT
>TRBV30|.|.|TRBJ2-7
CAWSHKTLYEQYF
TGTGCCTGGAGTCATAAGACACTTTACGAGCAGTACTTC
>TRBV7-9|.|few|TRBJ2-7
CASSFGSDRTHEQYF
TGTGCCAGCAGCTTCGGATCCGACAGGACGCACGAGCAGTACTTC
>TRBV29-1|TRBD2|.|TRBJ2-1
CSAKTSGGGSYNEQFF
TGCAGCGCCAAGACTAGCGGGGGGGGGTCCTACAATGAGCAGTTCTTC
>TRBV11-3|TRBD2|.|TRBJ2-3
CASSPGLAGETDTQYF
TGTGCCAGCTCGCCGGGACTAGCGGGAGAAACAGATACGCAGTATTTT
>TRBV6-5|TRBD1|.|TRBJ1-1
CASRWTGRTEAFF
TGTGCCAGCAGGTGGACAGGTCGGACTGAAGCTTTCTTT
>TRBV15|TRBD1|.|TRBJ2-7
CATSRTPGQGAYEQYF
TGTGCCACCAGCAGAACACCGGGACAGGGGGCCTACGAGCAGTACTTC
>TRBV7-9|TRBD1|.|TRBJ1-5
CASSLGGWTGSGNQPQHF
TGTGCCAGCAGCTTAGGGGGGTGGACAGGGTCTGGCAATCAGCCCCAGCATTTT
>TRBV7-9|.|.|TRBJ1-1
CASSSGMRSEAFF
TGTGCCAGCAGTTCAGGGATGAGGTCTGAAGCTTTCTTT
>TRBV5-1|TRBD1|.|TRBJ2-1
CASSLVRTGGTNEQFF
TGCGCCAGCAGCTTGGTACGGACAGGGGGCACGAATGAGCAGTTCTTC
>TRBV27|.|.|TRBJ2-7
CASRISQGSSYEQYF
TGTGCCAGCAGAATTTCACAGGGTTCGTCCTACGAGCAGTACTTC
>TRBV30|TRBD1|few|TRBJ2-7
CAWSVQYRGPHEQYF
TGTGCCTGGAGTGTACAGTACAGGGGGCCCCACGAGCAGTACTTC
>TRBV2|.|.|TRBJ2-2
CASSIGRASNTGELFF
TGTGCCAGCAGTATTGGCAGGGCGTCGAACACCGGGGAGCTGTTTTTT
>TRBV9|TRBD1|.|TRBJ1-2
CASSGSGTGGEDYGYTF
TGTGCCAGCAGCGGATCCGGGACAGGGGGAGAGGATTATGGCTACACCTTC
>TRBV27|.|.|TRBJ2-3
CASSLSRTGTDTQYF
TGTGCCAGCAGTTTATCCAGGACAGGCACAGATACGCAGTATTTT
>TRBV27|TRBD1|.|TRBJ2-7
CASSLRTGTELYEQYF
TGTGCCAGCAGTTTACGTACCGGGACAGAACTCTACGAGCAGTACTTC
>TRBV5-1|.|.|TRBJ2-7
CASCQVSGSFYEQYF
TGCGCCAGCTGCCAAGTTTCCGGGTCCTTCTACGAGCAGTACTTC
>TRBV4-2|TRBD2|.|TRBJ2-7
CASSQDLAGTSGGSSYEQYF
TGTGCCAGCAGCCAAGATCTAGCCGGGACTAGCGGGGGAAGTTCCTACGAGCAGTACTTC
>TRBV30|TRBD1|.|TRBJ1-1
CAWRVQGADSEAFF
TGTGCCTGGAGAGTACAGGGGGCTGACTCTGAAGCTTTCTTT
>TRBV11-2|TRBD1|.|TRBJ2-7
CASSLVAGGSYEQYF
TGTGCCAGCAGCTTAGTTGCAGGGGGCAGCTACGAGCAGTACTTC
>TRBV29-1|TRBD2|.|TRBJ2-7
CSVERENYEQYF
TGCAGCGTTGAGCGGGAGAATTACGAGCAGTACTTC
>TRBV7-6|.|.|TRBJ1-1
CASSAGPRRPAFF
TGTGCCAGCAGCGCGGGACCTCGCCGTCCGGCTTTCTTT
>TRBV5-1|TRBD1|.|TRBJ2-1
CASSAYSPGTGPGNNEQFF
TGCGCCAGCAGCGCATACTCCCCCGGGACAGGACCGGGGAACAATGAGCAGTTCTTC
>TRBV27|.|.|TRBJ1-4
CASRTIGPYEKLFF
TGTGCCAGCAGGACGATTGGGCCTTATGAAAAACTGTTTTTT